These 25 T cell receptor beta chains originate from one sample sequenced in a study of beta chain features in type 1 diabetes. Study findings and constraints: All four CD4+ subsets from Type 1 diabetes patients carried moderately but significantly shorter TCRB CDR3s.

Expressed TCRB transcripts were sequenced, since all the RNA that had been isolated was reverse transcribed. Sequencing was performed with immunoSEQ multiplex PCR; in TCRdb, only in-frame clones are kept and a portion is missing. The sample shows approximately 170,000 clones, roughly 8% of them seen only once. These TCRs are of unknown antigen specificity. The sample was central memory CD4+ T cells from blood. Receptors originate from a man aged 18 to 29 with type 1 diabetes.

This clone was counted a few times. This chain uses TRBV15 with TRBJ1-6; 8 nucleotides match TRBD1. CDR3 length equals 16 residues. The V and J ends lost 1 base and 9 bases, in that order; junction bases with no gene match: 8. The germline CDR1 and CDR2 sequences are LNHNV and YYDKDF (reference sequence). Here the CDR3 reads CATSRVRAGGSSPLHF. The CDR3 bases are TGTGCCACCAGCAGAGTTCGGGCAGGGGGCAGTTCACCCCTCCACTTT.

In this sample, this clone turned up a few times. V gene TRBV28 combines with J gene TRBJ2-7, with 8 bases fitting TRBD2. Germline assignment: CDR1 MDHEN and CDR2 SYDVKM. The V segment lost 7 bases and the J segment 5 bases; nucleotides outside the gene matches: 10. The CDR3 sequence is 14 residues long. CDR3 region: CASTEAGDLNEQYF. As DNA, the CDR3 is TGTGCCAGCACAGAAGCGGGAGACCTTAACGAGCAGTACTTC.

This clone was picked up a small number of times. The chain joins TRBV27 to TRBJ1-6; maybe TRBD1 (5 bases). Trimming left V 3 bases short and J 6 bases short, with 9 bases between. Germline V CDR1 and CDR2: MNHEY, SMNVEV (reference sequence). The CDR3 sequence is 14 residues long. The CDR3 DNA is TGTGCCAGCAGTTTGTGGGGGGGTAATTCACCCCTCCACTTT. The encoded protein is CASSLWGGNSPLHF.

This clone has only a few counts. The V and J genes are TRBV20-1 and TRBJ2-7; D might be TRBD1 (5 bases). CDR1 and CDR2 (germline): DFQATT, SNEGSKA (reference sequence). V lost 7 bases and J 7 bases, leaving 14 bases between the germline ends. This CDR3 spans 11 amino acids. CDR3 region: CSVLHPGEQYF. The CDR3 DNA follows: TGCAGTGTTCTGCATCCAGGGGAGCAGTACTTC.

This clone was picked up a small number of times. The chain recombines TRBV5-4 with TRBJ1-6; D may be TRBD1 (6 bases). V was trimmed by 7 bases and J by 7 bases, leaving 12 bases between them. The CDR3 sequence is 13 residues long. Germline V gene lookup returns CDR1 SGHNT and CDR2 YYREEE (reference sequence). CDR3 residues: CASRTDRNSPLHF. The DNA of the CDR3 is TGTGCCAGCCGCACCGACAGGAATTCACCCCTCCACTTT.

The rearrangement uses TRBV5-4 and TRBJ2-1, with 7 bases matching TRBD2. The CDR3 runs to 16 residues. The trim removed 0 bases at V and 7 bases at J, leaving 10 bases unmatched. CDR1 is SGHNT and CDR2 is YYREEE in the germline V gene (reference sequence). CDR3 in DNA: TGTGCCAGCAGCTTGGATTCGGCGGGAGTCGGGAATGAGCAGTTCTTC. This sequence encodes CASSLDSAGVGNEQFF.

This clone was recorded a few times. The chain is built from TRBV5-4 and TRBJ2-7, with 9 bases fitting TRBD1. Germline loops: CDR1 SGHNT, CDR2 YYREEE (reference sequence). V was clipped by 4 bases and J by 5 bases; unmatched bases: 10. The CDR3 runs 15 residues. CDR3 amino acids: CASSPAGTGSDEQYF. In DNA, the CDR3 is TGTGCCAGCAGCCCGGCCGGGACAGGGTCCGACGAGCAGTACTTC.

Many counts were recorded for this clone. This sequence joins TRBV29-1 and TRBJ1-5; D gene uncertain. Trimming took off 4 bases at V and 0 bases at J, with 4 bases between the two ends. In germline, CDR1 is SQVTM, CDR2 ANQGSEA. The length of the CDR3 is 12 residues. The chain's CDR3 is CSVGASNQPQHF. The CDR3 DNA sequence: TGCAGCGTTGGGGCTAGCAATCAGCCCCAGCATTTT.

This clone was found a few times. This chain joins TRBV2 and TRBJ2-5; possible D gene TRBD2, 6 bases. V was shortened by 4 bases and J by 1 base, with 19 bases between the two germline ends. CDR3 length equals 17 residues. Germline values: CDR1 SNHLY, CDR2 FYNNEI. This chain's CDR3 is CASSGGVGGLSQETQYF. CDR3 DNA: TGTGCCAGCAGTGGGGGGGTCGGCGGACTATCCCAAGAGACCCAGTACTTC.

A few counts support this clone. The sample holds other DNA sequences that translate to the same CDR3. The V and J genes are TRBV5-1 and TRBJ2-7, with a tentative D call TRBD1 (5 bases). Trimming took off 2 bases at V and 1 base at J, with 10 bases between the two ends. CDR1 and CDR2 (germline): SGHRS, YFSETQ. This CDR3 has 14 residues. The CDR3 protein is CASSLETGSYEQYF. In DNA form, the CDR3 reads TGCGCCAGCAGCTTAGAAACAGGTTCCTACGAGCAGTACTTC. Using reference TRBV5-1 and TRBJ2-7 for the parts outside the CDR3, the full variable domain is KAGVTQTPRYLIKTRGQQVTLSCSPISGHRSVSWYQQTPGQGLQFLFEYFSETQRNKGNFPGRFSGRQFSNSRSEMNVSTLELGDSALYLCASSLETGSYEQYFGPGTRLTVT.

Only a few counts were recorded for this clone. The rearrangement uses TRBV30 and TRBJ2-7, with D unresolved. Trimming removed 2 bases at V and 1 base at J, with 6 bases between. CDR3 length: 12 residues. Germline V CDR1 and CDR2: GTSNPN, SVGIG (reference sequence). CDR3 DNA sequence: TGTGCCTGGAGTTTGAGTTCCTACGAGCAGTACTTC. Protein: CAWSLSSYEQYF.

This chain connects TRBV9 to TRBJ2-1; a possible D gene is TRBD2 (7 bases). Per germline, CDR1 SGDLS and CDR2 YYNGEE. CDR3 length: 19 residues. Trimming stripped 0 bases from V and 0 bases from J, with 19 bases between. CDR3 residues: CASSVVGGGATTSYNEQFF. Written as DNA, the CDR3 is TGTGCCAGCAGCGTAGTTGGCGGGGGCGCTACTACCTCCTACAATGAGCAGTTCTTC.

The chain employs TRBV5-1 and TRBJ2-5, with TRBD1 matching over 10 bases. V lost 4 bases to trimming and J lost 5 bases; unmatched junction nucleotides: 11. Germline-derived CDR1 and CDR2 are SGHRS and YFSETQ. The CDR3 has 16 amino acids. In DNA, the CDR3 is TGCGCCAGCAGCCGGAAGTCCCGGGACAGGGGCGAGACCCAGTACTTC. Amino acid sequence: CASSRKSRDRGETQYF. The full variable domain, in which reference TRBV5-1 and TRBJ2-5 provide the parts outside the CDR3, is KAGVTQTPRYLIKTRGQQVTLSCSPISGHRSVSWYQQTPGQGLQFLFEYFSETQRNKGNFPGRFSGRQFSNSRSEMNVSTLELGDSALYLCASSRKSRDRGETQYFGPGTRLLVL.

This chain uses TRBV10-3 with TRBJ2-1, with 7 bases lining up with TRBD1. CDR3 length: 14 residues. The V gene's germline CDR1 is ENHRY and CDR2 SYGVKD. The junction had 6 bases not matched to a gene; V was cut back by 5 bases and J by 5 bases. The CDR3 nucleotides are TGTGCCATCAGTAACAGGGGTACTGACAATGAGCAGTTCTTC. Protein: CAISNRGTDNEQFF.

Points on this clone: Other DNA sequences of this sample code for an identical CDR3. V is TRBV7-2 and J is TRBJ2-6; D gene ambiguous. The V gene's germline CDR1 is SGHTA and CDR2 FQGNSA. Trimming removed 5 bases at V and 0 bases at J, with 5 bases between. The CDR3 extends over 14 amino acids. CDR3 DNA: TGTGCCAGCAGCCCAAACTCTGGGGCCAACGTCCTGACTTTC. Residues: CASSPNSGANVLTF.

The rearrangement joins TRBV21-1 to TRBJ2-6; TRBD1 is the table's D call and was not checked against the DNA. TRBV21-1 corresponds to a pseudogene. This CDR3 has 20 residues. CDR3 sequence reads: CASSKALLDRGSTGANVLTF. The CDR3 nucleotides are TGTGCCAGCAGCAAAGCGCTTTTGGACAGGGGTAGTACTGGGGCCAACGTCCTGACTTTC.

In DNA form, the CDR3 reads TGCAGCGTTGAAACAACCGATACGCAGTATTTT. Protein sequence: CSVETTDTQYF. The chain is built from TRBV29-1 and TRBJ2-3; D call uncertain. CDR3 size: 11 residues. The V gene's germline CDR1 is SQVTM and CDR2 ANQGSEA. Trimming removed 2 bases at V and 6 bases at J, with 6 bases between.

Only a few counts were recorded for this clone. The CDR3 DNA is TGTGCCAGCAGACGGGAGTATGGCAACAATGAGCAGTTCTTC. Translated: CASRREYGNNEQFF. J is TRBJ2-1 and V is TRBV2, with D possibly TRBD2 on 6 matching bases. The CDR3 contains 14 residues. The V and J ends lost 6 bases and 5 bases respectively, with 14 bases between them. Germline assignment: CDR1 SNHLY and CDR2 FYNNEI.

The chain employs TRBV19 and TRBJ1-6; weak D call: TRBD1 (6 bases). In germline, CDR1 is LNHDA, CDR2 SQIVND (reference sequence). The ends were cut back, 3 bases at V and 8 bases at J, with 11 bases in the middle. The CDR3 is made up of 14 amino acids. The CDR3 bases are TGTGCCAGTAGTATCGTGGGGGCCGATTCACCCCTCCACTTT. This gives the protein CASSIVGADSPLHF.

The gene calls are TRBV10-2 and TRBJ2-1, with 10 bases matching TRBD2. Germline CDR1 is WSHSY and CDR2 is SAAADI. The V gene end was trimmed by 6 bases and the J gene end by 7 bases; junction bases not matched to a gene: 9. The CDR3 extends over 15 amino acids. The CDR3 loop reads CASRALAGDENEQFF. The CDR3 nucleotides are TGCGCCAGCAGAGCGCTAGCGGGAGATGAGAATGAGCAGTTCTTC.

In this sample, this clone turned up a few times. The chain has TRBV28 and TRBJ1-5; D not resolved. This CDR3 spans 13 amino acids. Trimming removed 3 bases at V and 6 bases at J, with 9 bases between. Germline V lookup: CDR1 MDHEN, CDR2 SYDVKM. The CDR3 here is CASSLGGRQPQHF. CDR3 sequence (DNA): TGTGCCAGCAGTTTGGGAGGGCGTCAGCCCCAGCATTTT.

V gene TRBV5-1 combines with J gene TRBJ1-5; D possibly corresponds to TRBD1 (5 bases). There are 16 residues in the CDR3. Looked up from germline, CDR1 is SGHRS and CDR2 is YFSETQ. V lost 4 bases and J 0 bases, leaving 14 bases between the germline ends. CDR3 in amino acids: CASSPTGDYSNQPQHF. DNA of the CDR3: TGCGCCAGCAGCCCAACAGGTGATTATAGCAATCAGCCCCAGCATTTT.

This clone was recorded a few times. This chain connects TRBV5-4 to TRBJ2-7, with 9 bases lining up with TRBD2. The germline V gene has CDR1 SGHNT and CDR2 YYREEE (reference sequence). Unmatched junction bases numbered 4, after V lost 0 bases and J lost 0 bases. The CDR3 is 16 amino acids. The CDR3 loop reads CASSLASSGISYEQYF. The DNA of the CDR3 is TGTGCCAGCAGCTTGGCTTCTAGCGGGATCTCCTACGAGCAGTACTTC.

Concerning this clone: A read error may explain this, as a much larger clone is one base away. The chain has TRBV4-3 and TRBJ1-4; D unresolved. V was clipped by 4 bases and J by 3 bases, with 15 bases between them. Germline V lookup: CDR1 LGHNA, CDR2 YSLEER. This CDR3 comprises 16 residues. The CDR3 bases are TGCGCCAGCAGCCGAGATTGGCGGGAGGCTAATGAAAAACTGTTTTTT. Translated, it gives CASSRDWREANEKLFF.

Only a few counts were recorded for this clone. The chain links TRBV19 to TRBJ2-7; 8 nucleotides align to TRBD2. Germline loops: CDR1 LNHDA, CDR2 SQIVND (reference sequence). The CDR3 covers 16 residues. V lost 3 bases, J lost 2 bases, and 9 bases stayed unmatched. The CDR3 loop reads CASSITGLDLPYEQYF. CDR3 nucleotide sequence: TGTGCCAGTAGTATCACGGGACTAGACCTTCCCTACGAGCAGTACTTC.